These 4 T cell receptor beta chains came from one sample sequenced in a study of blood T cell repertoires in COVID-19. TCRdb's copy holds only in-frame clones and misses some; the assay was immunoSEQ multiplex PCR. There are 350,000 to 450,000 clones in the sample; 85% occur only once, and roughly 3.9% lies in the top ten. Sequenced material: peripheral blood. The source is a woman between 18 and 29 years old with acute or convalescent COVID-19.

Turning to this clone: One end of the junction varies from germline; a read error may be responsible. The chain employs TRBV11-2 and TRBJ1-3; 7 bases match TRBD1. Germline CDR1 SGHAT, CDR2 FQNNGV. This CDR3 is built from 16 residues. The CDR3 spells CASSLDRTGLGSTIYF. The CDR3 DNA reads TGTGCCAGCAGCTTAGATAGGACAGGCTTGGGAAGCACCATATATTTT.

CDR3 DNA: TGTGCCAGCAGCGGACCCCCCGGGACAGGGGCCGGGGAGCTGTTTTTT. Protein product: CASSGPPGTGAGELFF. The gene calls are TRBV5-4 and TRBJ2-2, with 10 bases matching TRBD1. Per the germline V gene, CDR1 is SGHNT and CDR2 is YYREEE (reference sequence). V dropped 4 bases and J dropped 6; count of bases not matched to a gene: 9. CDR3 length equals 16 residues.

The rearrangement links TRBV9 to TRBJ1-2; 7 bases map to TRBD1. CDR1 and CDR2 from the germline V gene are SGDLS and YYNGEE. The CDR3 spans 16 residues. V gave up 5 bases and J gave up 3 bases; unmatched junction bases: 13. CDR3 amino acids: CASSASTGVSHYGYTF. The CDR3 DNA is TGTGCCAGCAGTGCTTCCACAGGGGTTTCACACTATGGCTACACCTTC.

V is TRBV5-6 and J is TRBJ1-1, with 7 nucleotides matching TRBD1. The germline V gene encodes CDR1 SGHDT and CDR2 YYEEEE. The CDR3 has 14 residues. J gave up 5 bases and V 1 base, and 5 bases lay outside the gene matches. For the CDR3, the DNA is TGTGCCAGCAGCTTGAGACAGGGACATACTGAAGCTTTCTTT. It codes for CASSLRQGHTEAFF.